The 29 T cell receptor beta chains below all came from one sample that was sequenced in a study of blood T cell repertoires in COVID-19. Clones were read by immunoSEQ multiplex PCR, and TCRdb kept only the in-frame ones, dropping some. Among about 280,000 clones listed, 85% were seen once. Sequenced: peripheral blood. The receptors come from a human donor in a cohort sampled during active COVID-19.

The genes are TRBV6-5 and TRBJ1-1; D may be TRBD1 (6 bases). The CDR3 has 15 amino acids. Trimming shortened V by 8 bases and J by 1 base, and 17 bases separated the two germline ends. From germline, CDR1 is MNHEY and CDR2 SVGAGI. The CDR3: CASRQGRRSNTEAFF. The CDR3 DNA is TGTGCCAGCCGGCAGGGGCGGAGATCGAACACTGAAGCTTTCTTT.

The table lists this clone with a few counts. V usage is TRBV5-4 and J usage is TRBJ2-7; 7 nucleotides match TRBD2. The trim removed 0 bases at V and 2 bases at J, leaving 2 bases unmatched. This CDR3 has 14 amino acids. Germline CDR1 SGHNT, CDR2 YYREEE (reference sequence). The chain's CDR3 is CASSLELAAYEQYF. In DNA, the CDR3 is TGTGCCAGCAGCTTGGAGCTAGCGGCCTACGAGCAGTACTTC. The variable domain in full, completed from reference TRBV5-4 and TRBJ2-7, reads ETGVTQSPTHLIKTRGQQVTLRCSSQSGHNTVSWYQQALGQGPQFIFQYYREEENGRGNFPPRFSGLQFPNYSSELNVNALELDDSALYLCASSLELAAYEQYFGPGTRLTVT.

The gene calls are TRBV6-5 and TRBJ2-7; 7 nucleotides align to TRBD2. Losses at the gene ends were 6 bases for V and 3 bases for J; bases not matched to a gene: 5. Germline V CDR1 and CDR2: MNHEY, SVGAGI. The CDR3 is 13 amino acids. CDR3 amino acids: CASRGWEGYEQYF. The CDR3 DNA sequence: TGTGCCAGCAGAGGATGGGAGGGCTACGAGCAGTACTTC.

The rearrangement uses TRBV5-1 and TRBJ2-3, with TRBD2 identical over 12 bases. The CDR3 loop spans 16 amino acids. J was trimmed by 1 base and V by 3 bases; bases with no gene match: 3. Germline V gene sequence: CDR1 SGHRS, CDR2 YFSETQ. CDR3 residues: CASSSRLAGGTDTQYF. CDR3 bases: TGCGCCAGCAGCTCCCGACTAGCGGGAGGCACAGATACGCAGTATTTT. Filled out from reference TRBV5-1 and TRBJ2-3, the complete variable domain reads KAGVTQTPRYLIKTRGQQVTLSCSPISGHRSVSWYQQTPGQGLQFLFEYFSETQRNKGNFPGRFSGRQFSNSRSEMNVSTLELGDSALYLCASSSRLAGGTDTQYFGPGTRLTVL.

The chain uses TRBV21-1 and TRBJ2-7; the table names TRBD2, a call not compared with the DNA. TRBV21-1 is a listed pseudogene. The CDR3 runs 15 residues. The CDR3 region has the DNA TGTGCCAGCTTCCCTCCCGGAGTAGCTTGCTACGAGCAGTACTTC. Residues: CASFPPGVACYEQYF.

The chain has TRBV7-2 and TRBJ2-5, with D maybe TRBD2 (7 bases). Germline values: CDR1 SGHTA, CDR2 FQGNSA. Trimming stripped 1 base from V and 2 bases from J, with 14 bases between. This CDR3 region has 16 residues. Here the CDR3 reads CASSLEGGGNQETQYF. The CDR3 DNA follows: TGTGCCAGCAGCTTAGAGGGGGGAGGGAATCAAGAGACCCAGTACTTC.

This chain joins TRBV29-1 and TRBJ2-2, with D perhaps matching TRBD1 (7 bases). The V and J ends lost 0 bases and 13 bases respectively, with 15 bases between them. Germline CDR1 SQVTM, CDR2 ANQGSEA. The CDR3 sequence is 13 residues long. The CDR3 here is CSVEDIRQGGLFF. For the CDR3, the DNA is TGCAGCGTTGAAGATATTAGACAGGGAGGGCTGTTTTTT.

V and J are TRBV6-2 or TRBV6-3 and TRBJ2-5; D is perhaps TRBD2 (6 bases). The CDR3 covers 14 residues. V was clipped by 6 bases and J by 5 bases, with 16 bases between them. Germline assignment: CDR1 MNHEY and CDR2 SVGEGT. The CDR3 spells CASSERAGGETQYF. CDR3 coding DNA: TGTGCCAGCAGCGAAAGGGCTGGGGGGGAGACCCAGTACTTC.

V and J are TRBV7-2 and TRBJ2-7; weak D call: TRBD1 (5 bases). Germline CDR1 and CDR2: SGHTA and FQGNSA. The CDR3 sequence is 14 residues long. The germline V and J ends were trimmed by 6 bases and 1 base, with 13 bases remaining between them. The CDR3 protein is CASSNTGGSYEQYF. The DNA of the CDR3 is TGTGCCAGCAGTAATACAGGTGGATCCTACGAGCAGTACTTC.

The rearrangement uses TRBV10-3 and TRBJ1-2, with D tentatively TRBD1 (5 bases). There are 15 residues in the CDR3. Trimming stripped 0 bases from V and 6 bases from J, with 14 bases between. The germline V gene encodes CDR1 ENHRY and CDR2 SYGVKD. The CDR3 protein is CAISESPGGGDGYTF. The CDR3 DNA sequence: TGTGCCATCAGTGAGTCGCCTGGGGGAGGCGATGGCTACACCTTC.

This clone was recorded once. V is TRBV24-1 and J is TRBJ2-7; 11 bases agree with TRBD1. The CDR3 consists of 15 residues. Germline assignment: CDR1 KGHDR and CDR2 SFDVKD. With V trimmed by 3 bases and J by 5 bases, 5 bases remained unmatched. CDR3 residues: CATSDRTGGRDEQYF. The CDR3 nucleotides are TGTGCCACCAGTGATCGGACAGGGGGCAGGGACGAGCAGTACTTC.

This clone was found a few times. The rearrangement links TRBV18 to TRBJ1-1, with unresolved D. The CDR3 length is 14 residues. Trimming removed 3 bases from V and 0 bases from J, with 8 bases in between. The germline V gene has CDR1 KGHSH and CDR2 LQKENI. The CDR3 loop reads CASSPVQLNTEAFF. In nucleotides, the CDR3 is TGTGCCAGCTCACCGGTACAGCTGAACACTGAAGCTTTCTTT. The whole variable domain, filled in from reference TRBV18 and TRBJ1-1, reads NAGVMQNPRHLVRRRGQEARLRCSPMKGHSHVYWYRQLPEEGLKFMVYLQKENIIDESGMPKERFSAEFPKEGPSILRIQQVVRGDSAAYFCASSPVQLNTEAFFGQGTRLTVV.

This chain joins TRBV7-9 and TRBJ1-1, with TRBD1 identical over 7 bases. CDR1 and CDR2 from the germline V gene are SEHNR and FQNEAQ (reference sequence). Trimming cost V 5 bases and J 3 bases; bases outside gene matches: 3. The CDR3 loop spans 13 amino acids. CDR3 sequence reads: CASSDRDDTEAFF. CDR3 sequence (DNA): TGTGCCAGCAGCGACAGGGATGACACTGAAGCTTTCTTT.

V and J are TRBV7-8 and TRBJ2-7; 12 bases are shared with TRBD1. V was clipped by 3 bases and J by 0 bases; unmatched bases: 18. Germline values: CDR1 SGHVS, CDR2 FQNEAQ. The CDR3 has 21 residues. The DNA for the CDR3 is TGTGCCAGCAGCTTCGGACGACTAACCGGGACAGGGGGCGGGAGCTCCTACGAGCAGTACTTC. The encoded protein is CASSFGRLTGTGGGSSYEQYF.

With respect to this clone: The junction and the germline gene differ at one end; a read error may be behind it. V and J are TRBV11-2 and TRBJ2-3; 11 bases agree with TRBD2. CDR3 length: 14 amino acids. Germline V gene lookup returns CDR1 SGHAT and CDR2 FQNNGV. The CDR3 DNA follows: TGTGCCAGCAGCAGAATAGCGGGAGGGGCGTCTTACCGTTTT. It codes for CASSRIAGGASYRF.

This clone was seen once. The same CDR3 is also encoded by other DNA sequences in this sample. The J gene is TRBJ2-7, the V gene TRBV19; 11 bases align to TRBD2. Trimming removed 1 base from V and 4 bases from J; junction bases left unmatched: 3. CDR3 length equals 15 residues. Germline-derived CDR1 and CDR2 are LNHDA and SQIVND (reference sequence). Here the CDR3 reads CASSIGLAGSYEQYF. CDR3 coding DNA: TGTGCCAGTAGTATAGGACTAGCGGGAAGTTACGAGCAGTACTTC.

The chain carries TRBV6-5 and TRBJ2-1; D ambiguous. Trimming removed 5 bases from V and 7 bases from J, with 18 bases in between. The CDR3 consists of 15 residues. Germline V gives CDR1 MNHEY, CDR2 SVGAGI. The CDR3 region has the DNA TGTGCCAGCAGTCCATACTCGCGGATGGGTAATGAGCAGTTCTTC. Its protein product is CASSPYSRMGNEQFF.

V and J are TRBV5-1 and TRBJ2-2, with 10 bases aligning to TRBD2. J lost 6 bases, V lost 2 bases, and 13 bases had no gene match. The CDR3 runs 18 residues. Per the germline V gene, CDR1 is SGHRS and CDR2 is YFSETQ. Here the CDR3 reads CASSLRTDSGRSSGELFF. Written as DNA, the CDR3 is TGCGCCAGCAGCTTACGGACAGATAGCGGGAGGTCGTCCGGGGAGCTGTTTTTT.

The V and J genes are TRBV28 and TRBJ2-7; 9 bases align to TRBD1. The V segment lost 4 bases and the J segment 2 bases; nucleotides outside the gene matches: 9. The CDR3 is made up of 16 amino acids. CDR1 and CDR2 from the germline V gene are MDHEN and SYDVKM. CDR3 DNA: TGTGCCAGCAGTTCAGAAAAGGGACAGGGCCCCTACGAGCAGTACTTC. This translates into CASSSEKGQGPYEQYF.

DNA of the CDR3: TGCGCCAGCAGCTGGGACCCCCGCGGGAGCGGAAACATTCAGTACTTC. Translation gives CASSWDPRGSGNIQYF. The chain carries TRBV5-1 and TRBJ2-4; TRBD2 agrees at 7 bases. The CDR3 extends over 16 amino acids. V lost 3 bases to trimming and J lost 6 bases; unmatched junction nucleotides: 12. Germline V lookup: CDR1 SGHRS, CDR2 YFSETQ.

The V call is TRBV21-1, the J call TRBJ2-7; the D segment call TRBD2 is taken from the table without a DNA check. TRBV21-1 is a documented pseudogene. There are 18 residues in the CDR3. This CDR3 is CASSKAPTGWGGSYEQYF. CDR3 DNA: TGTGCCAGCAGCAAAGCGCCTACAGGGTGGGGAGGGTCCTACGAGCAGTACTTC.

The rearrangement uses TRBV7-9 and TRBJ2-7, with D uncertain. The V gene lost 1 base and the J gene lost 7 bases, with 5 bases spanning the gap. CDR3 length: 11 residues. The V gene's germline CDR1 is SEHNR and CDR2 FQNEAQ (reference sequence). This CDR3 is CASSLGAEQYF. DNA for the CDR3: TGTGCCAGCAGCTTAGGGGCGGAGCAGTACTTC.

The CDR3, as DNA: TGTGCCAGCAGTCCACAACAGCTTATCTCCTACGAGCAGTACTTC. This codes for CASSPQQLISYEQYF. The chain combines TRBV27 with TRBJ2-7; D ambiguous. Per the germline V gene, CDR1 is MNHEY and CDR2 is SMNVEV (reference sequence). The CDR3 extends over 15 amino acids. V shed 5 bases and J shed 0 bases, with 14 bases lying between them.

The chain links TRBV29-1 to TRBJ2-1, with TRBD2 matching over 7 bases. The trim removed 6 bases at V and 0 bases at J, leaving 8 bases unmatched. The CDR3 is 15 amino acids. Germline loops: CDR1 SQVTM, CDR2 ANQGSEA. CDR3 in amino acids: CSVLIAGSSYNEQFF. CDR3 bases: TGCAGCGTACTAATAGCGGGCAGCTCCTACAATGAGCAGTTCTTC.

The rearrangement uses TRBV7-9 and TRBJ2-7; 9 positions match TRBD1. With 5 bases clipped from V and 1 base from J, the junction kept 9 bases outside the gene matches. The CDR3 consists of 16 residues. Germline values: CDR1 SEHNR, CDR2 FQNEAQ (reference sequence). The CDR3 region is CASSRGDRVSSYEQYF. The CDR3 DNA reads as TGTGCCAGCAGCCGAGGGGACAGGGTGTCATCCTACGAGCAGTACTTC.

This chain links TRBV18 with TRBJ2-6, with 7 positions matching TRBD1. The trim removed 1 base at V and 2 bases at J, leaving 11 bases unmatched. The CDR3 length is 19 residues. CDR1 and CDR2 (germline): KGHSH, LQKENI. The CDR3 DNA sequence: TGTGCCAGCTCACCACGGCCGTTGACAGGGCCGCCTGGGGCCAACGTCCTGACTTTC. It encodes CASSPRPLTGPPGANVLTF. The whole variable domain, filled in from reference TRBV18 and TRBJ2-6, reads NAGVMQNPRHLVRRRGQEARLRCSPMKGHSHVYWYRQLPEEGLKFMVYLQKENIIDESGMPKERFSAEFPKEGPSILRIQQVVRGDSAAYFCASSPRPLTGPPGANVLTFGAGSRLTVL.

With regard to this clone: Other DNA sequences from this sample encode an identical CDR3 as well. This chain connects TRBV19 to TRBJ2-6; 7 bases are shared with TRBD1. V shed 4 bases, J shed 2 bases, and the junction held 2 bases outside the gene matches. The CDR3 contains 15 residues. CDR1 is LNHDA and CDR2 is SQIVND in the germline V gene (reference sequence). In DNA form, the CDR3 reads TGTGCCAGTAGTACTAGGGGGCCTGGGGCCAACGTCCTGACTTTC. Amino acids: CASSTRGPGANVLTF.

Regarding this clone: At the DNA level, this CDR3 is encoded by other sequences in the same sample as well. This chain joins TRBV9 and TRBJ2-1; D uncertain. This CDR3 has 15 amino acids. The germline V gene encodes CDR1 SGDLS and CDR2 YYNGEE. V dropped 0 bases and J dropped 0 bases, with 7 bases sitting between them. The CDR3 here is CASSVGGGSYNEQFF. In nucleotides, the CDR3 is TGTGCCAGCAGCGTAGGCGGCGGCTCCTACAATGAGCAGTTCTTC.

The V gene is TRBV6-6, the J gene TRBJ1-5, with TRBD1 as a possible D gene (6 bases). The CDR3 runs 15 residues. Looked up from germline, CDR1 is MNHNY and CDR2 is SVGAGI (reference sequence). The V end was cut by 0 bases, the J end by 1 base, with 7 bases between. CDR3 in DNA: TGTGCCAGCAGTTACTCGGGGGCGAGCAATCAGCCCCAGCATTTT. Amino acids: CASSYSGASNQPQHF.